Here is one TCR beta chain with its context. Separate cDNA molecules each had unique molecular identifiers attached to them. MiXCR, applied by TCRdb to the 5' RACE reads, yields one record per CDR3 protein. The sample consists of more than 85,000 distinct CDR3 sequences, about an eighth of them appearing once. The sample belongs to a study of early T cells in non-severe SARS-CoV-2 infection. Study context: The study sequenced bulk RNA from unsorted whole blood, with chains unpaired.

The receptor comes from an adult who was a healthcare worker with PCR-confirmed SARS-CoV-2 infection or an uninfected control (not recorded which). Material: whole blood.

The chain's CDR3 is CASSREMGSYNEQFF. The CDR3 DNA sequence: TGTGCCAGCAGCAGGGAGATGGGATCCTACAATGAGCAGTTCTTC. The chain links TRBV27 to TRBJ2-1; D possibly matches TRBD1 or TRBD2 (5 bases each). V gave up 6 bases and J gave up 1 base, with 13 bases separating them. The CDR3 runs to 15 residues. CDR1 and CDR2 from the germline V gene are MNHEY and SMNVEV (reference sequence).